This entry is about one T cell receptor beta chain. The antigen remains unidentified. The CDR3 is 16 amino acids. Germline values: CDR1 MNHNY, CDR2 SVGAGI (reference sequence). The junction had 9 bases not matched to a gene; V was cut back by 0 bases and J by 8 bases. This sample is drawn from a study of CD8 T cells in Susac syndrome. General observations from the study: The study recognized that the number of individuals in its TCR sequencing and HLA analysis was relatively small.

Reverse transcription used about 0.5 to 1 ug RNA and random hexamers. Multiplex immunoSEQ PCR targeted 54 Vbeta and 13 Jbeta TCR beta segments. From the immunoSEQ multiplex PCR reads, TCRdb called clonotypes with MiXCR, one entry per CDR3 protein. The repertoire consists of tens of thousands of distinct CDR3 sequences, with roughly 91% occurring once and the leading ten covering just over 0.5%. TEMRA cells were FACS-enriched, while CD8+ and CD4+ T cells were negatively isolated. The genes are TRBV6-6 and TRBJ1-2, with 10 positions matching TRBD1. The clonotype was recovered from a human donor with multiple sclerosis. Sequenced material: CD8+ T cells from PBMCs. The CDR3 region is CASSYSGTGVLEGYTF. DNA for the CDR3: TGTGCCAGCAGTTACTCAGGGACAGGGGTACTAGAGGGCTACACCTTC.